The 12 T cell receptor beta chains given below trace back to one sample, sequenced in a study of post-analysis software for immune sequencing data. Overall study findings and caveats: A handful of TRBV segments appeared more often in patients than in controls, and TRBV5-6, TRBV5-1 and TRBV20-1 were among these.

Which antigens these TCRs recognize remains unknown. cDNA libraries for TCR beta contained unique molecular identifiers. TCRdb reanalysed the PCR reads using MiXCR and keeps one entry per CDR3 protein. The data contain around 440,000 distinct CDR3 sequences, roughly 46% of them singletons. The sample comprised blood. These receptors were taken from a girl aged 10-17 years with multiple sclerosis.

The genes are TRBV29-1 and TRBJ2-7; D is undetermined. This CDR3 is 10 amino acids long. Germline V gene lookup returns CDR1 SQVTM and CDR2 ANQGSEA. Trimming cost V 5 bases and J 4 bases, with 6 bases left between them. The DNA for the CDR3 is TGCAGCGTTCGCGAATACGAGCAGTACTTC. Translated: CSVREYEQYF.

The chain is built from TRBV5-1 and TRBJ2-5, with 9 positions matching TRBD1. The J call is in doubt because the DNA end fits TRBJ2-7 better. The V gene's germline CDR1 is SGHRS and CDR2 YFSETQ. This CDR3 comprises 15 residues. CDR3 coding DNA: TGCGCCAGCAGCTTGGGAACGGGACAGGGTGACGAGCAGTACTTC. Translating gives CASSLGTGQGDEQYF.

This rearrangement joins TRBV29-1 to TRBJ2-1; TRBD1 aligns across 8 bases. The DNA end is more similar to TRBJ2-7, so the J call may be wrong. The CDR3 spans 14 residues. Germline V CDR1 and CDR2: SQVTM, ANQGSEA. In nucleotides, the CDR3 is TGCAGCGTTGAACAGGGGGCCGGGTACAATGAGCAGTACTTC. Translating it yields CSVEQGAGYNEQYF.

The CDR3 spells CASSLALRLAGEGSKNIQYF. Written as DNA, the CDR3 is TGTGCCAGCAGCTTAGCGCTTAGGCTAGCGGGAGAGGGGTCCAAAAACATTCAGTACTTC. The chain links TRBV7-2 to TRBJ2-4, with TRBD2 identical over 10 bases. Germline CDR1 reads SGHTA; CDR2 reads FQGNSA. There are 20 residues in the CDR3. V was pared by 0 bases and J by 2 bases, with 13 bases of the junction left unmatched.

The chain joins TRBV12-3 or TRBV12-4 to TRBJ2-3; possibly TRBD2 for D (5 bases). Trimming took 3 bases from V and 4 from J, leaving 11 bases between them. This CDR3 is 14 amino acids long. The CDR3 coding sequence is TGTGCCAGCAGTTTTTTCGGGAACGCAGATACGCAGTATTTT. Protein sequence: CASSFFGNADTQYF.

The V call is TRBV9, the J call TRBJ2-1; tentative D call: TRBD2 (5 bases). V was shortened by 1 base and J by 3 bases, with 17 bases between the two germline ends. Germline loops: CDR1 SGDLS, CDR2 YYNGEE. The CDR3 sequence is 17 residues long. CDR3 in DNA: TGTGCCAGCAGCGTAAGGGATAGCGTAATAGGCTACAATGAGCAGTTCTTC. It codes for CASSVRDSVIGYNEQFF. The entire variable domain, with the rest obtained from reference TRBV9 and TRBJ2-1, is as follows: DSGVTQTPKHLITATGQRVTLRCSPRSGDLSVYWYQQSLDQGLQFLIQYYNGEERAKGNILERFSAQQFPDLHSELNLSSLELGDSALYFCASSVRDSVIGYNEQFFGPGTRLTVL.

This clonotype was detected ten times or more. The chain is built from TRBV7-9 and TRBJ2-7, with D tentatively TRBD2 (5 bases). CDR3 length: 12 amino acids. V gave up 5 bases and J gave up 1 base, with 6 bases separating them. Germline lookup yields CDR1 SEHNR and CDR2 FQNEAQ (reference sequence). The CDR3: CASSRGSYEQYF. The CDR3 DNA sequence: TGTGCCAGCAGCCGGGGTTCCTACGAGCAGTACTTC.

Written as DNA, the CDR3 is TGTGCCAGCAGCCACCAGGGAGGGTTCCACGAGCAGTACTTC. Its protein is CASSHQGGFHEQYF. This chain uses TRBV28 with TRBJ2-7; TRBD2 aligns across 7 bases. Looked up from germline, CDR1 is MDHEN and CDR2 is SYDVKM. V lost 6 bases to trimming and J lost 5 bases; unmatched junction nucleotides: 10. The CDR3 totals 14 residues.

The rearrangement uses TRBV20-1 and TRBJ2-1; D is unresolved. The CDR3 spans 14 residues. V lost 3 bases to trimming and J lost 7 bases, with 16 bases between them. CDR1 is DFQATT and CDR2 is SNEGSKA in the germline V gene (reference sequence). CDR3 in DNA: TGCAGTGCTAGGGGCTTTTCTACGAGGAATGAGCAGTTCTTC. This codes for CSARGFSTRNEQFF.

This chain links TRBV29-1 with TRBJ2-6, with D unresolved. CDR1 SQVTM and CDR2 ANQGSEA come from the germline V gene. The CDR3 runs 15 residues. Deletions cut 4 bases from V and 1 base from J, with 11 bases between. CDR3 loop: CSVGSRRSGANVLTF. In DNA form, the CDR3 reads TGCAGCGTTGGCAGCCGGCGGTCTGGGGCCAACGTCCTGACTTTC.

This clonotype has only one observation. The V call is TRBV5-1, the J call TRBJ1-2, with a tentative D call TRBD1 (6 bases). Per the germline V gene, CDR1 is SGHRS and CDR2 is YFSETQ. The CDR3 runs 16 residues. V was cut by 1 base and J by 7 bases, with 20 bases left in between. CDR3 residues: CASSLNGGGIGSGYTF. The CDR3, as DNA: TGCGCCAGCAGCTTGAATGGGGGCGGGATCGGTAGTGGCTACACCTTC.

This clonotype was seen only once. V is TRBV4-3 and J is TRBJ1-6; D is unresolved. CDR1 is LGHNA, CDR2 YSLEER, per germline. The CDR3 contains 10 residues. Trimming cost V 8 bases and J 12 bases, with 8 bases left between them. CDR3 nucleotide sequence: TGCGCCAGCCGCGGTCTACCCCTCCACTTT. As protein: CASRGLPLHF.